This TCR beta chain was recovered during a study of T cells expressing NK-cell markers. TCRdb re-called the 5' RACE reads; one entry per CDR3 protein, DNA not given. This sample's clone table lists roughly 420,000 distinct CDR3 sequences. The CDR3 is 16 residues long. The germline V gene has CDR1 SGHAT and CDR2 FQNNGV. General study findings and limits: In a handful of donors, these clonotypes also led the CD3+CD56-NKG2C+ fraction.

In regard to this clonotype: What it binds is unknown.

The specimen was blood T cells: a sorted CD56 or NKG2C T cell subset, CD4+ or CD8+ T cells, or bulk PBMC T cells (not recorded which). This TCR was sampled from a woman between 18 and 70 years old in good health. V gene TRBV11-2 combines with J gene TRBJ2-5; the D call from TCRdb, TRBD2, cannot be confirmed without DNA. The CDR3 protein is CASRALASGRRETQYF.